A selection of T cell receptor beta chains follows, all from one sample in a study of human T cells and chemical hapten exposure. MiXCR, applied by TCRdb to the RACE reads, yields one record per CDR3 protein. The sample contains around 300,000 distinct CDR3 sequences, under 8% of which appear only once. This sample comprised whole blood, obtained in connection with sensitization to the hapten diphenylcyclopropenone (DPC). The receptors derive from a young woman with alopecia areata. Some clones in this sample may be carry-over from other donors' samples. Both conserved end residues are part of each CDR3. Fields, in order: D gene, V gene, clone size, J gene, CDR3 DNA, CDR3 protein. The D gene is left open where the match is weak. Size is stated for part of the rows, as once, few or many counts, or as a class when the clone is expanded.

TRBD2	TRBV11-2	NA	TRBJ2-3	TGTGCCAGCAGTCCTCAGATACCTAGCGGGAGCACAGATACGCAGTATTTT	CASSPQIPSGSTDTQYF
TRBD2	TRBV2	many	TRBJ2-1	TGTGCCAGCAGTGCTCTAGCGGGGGGGCTGAATGAGCAGTTCTTC	CASSALAGGLNEQFF
TRBD1	TRBV7-9	NA	TRBJ2-2	TGTGCCAGCGTCCGACAGGGGAACACCGGGGAGCTGTTTTTT	CASVRQGNTGELFF
TRBD2	TRBV20-1	NA	TRBJ2-3	TGCAGTGCTAGAGATGTCGGACTAGTGGCTGATACGCAGTATTTT	CSARDVGLVADTQYF
NA	TRBV20-1	many	TRBJ2-7	TGCAGTGCCAGACCAAAGGGGTACGAGCAGTACTTC	CSARPKGYEQYF
NA	TRBV20-1	NA	TRBJ1-1	TGCAGTGCTAACGAGGGGAACACTGAAGCTTTCTTT	CSANEGNTEAFF
TRBD2	TRBV6-2/TRBV6-3	few	TRBJ2-3	TGTGCCAGGACAGCGGGGGGGGTCACAGATACGCAGTATTTT	CARTAGGVTDTQYF
NA	TRBV4-1	few	TRBJ2-3	TGCGCCAGCAGCCTGGGGGCCAGCCTACCTAGCACAGATACGCAGTATTTT	CASSLGASLPSTDTQYF
NA	TRBV7-2	few	TRBJ1-5	TGTGCCAGCAGCTTAGACGTTACGGCTTCGACCCAGCATTTT	CASSLDVTASTQHF
NA	TRBV12-3/TRBV12-4	many	TRBJ2-5	TGTGCCAGCAGTTTAAATAACGGGGACTCAGAGACCCAGTACTTC	CASSLNNGDSETQYF
TRBD1	TRBV29-1	NA	TRBJ2-2	TGCAGCGTTGAAGGTACCGGGACAGGTAACACCGGGGAGCTGTTTTTT	CSVEGTGTGNTGELFF
NA	TRBV6-7	many	TRBJ2-7	TGTGCCAGCAGGACCCCCAGGGAGTACTTC	CASRTPREYF
NA	TRBV21-1	NA	TRBJ1-1	TGTGCCAGCAGCAAGGGCGGACAGGGGGGACGGAACACTGAAGCTTTCTTT	CASSKGGQGGRNTEAFF
TRBD2	TRBV20-1	NA	TRBJ2-3	TGCAGTGCGTCGCCTAGCGGGGGGGCCGGAGATACGCAGTATTTT	CSASPSGGAGDTQYF
NA	TRBV4-3	NA	TRBJ1-6	TGCGCCAGCAGCCAAGAAACAGTAGTAATAAATTCACCCCTCCACTTT	CASSQETVVINSPLHF
NA	TRBV12-3/TRBV12-4	few	TRBJ1-1	TGTGCCAGCATCCCCTGGGGGGGGATGAACACTGAAGCTTTCTTT	CASIPWGGMNTEAFF
NA	TRBV3-1	NA	TRBJ1-1	TGTGCCAGCAGCCAAGGTGTGAACCAGGGTGAAGCTTTCTTT	CASSQGVNQGEAFF
TRBD2	TRBV5-6	NA	TRBJ2-3	TGTGCCAGCAGCTTCGGGGTACTAGCGGGGGGCGCAGATACGCAGTATTTT	CASSFGVLAGGADTQYF
NA	TRBV29-1	few	TRBJ2-3	TGCAGCGTTCTTCAGGGGAGAAGAATCCCAGATACGCAGTATTTT	CSVLQGRRIPDTQYF
TRBD1	TRBV10-3	few	TRBJ2-2	TGTGCCATCAGTGAGATGGACAGGGGGGAGCTGTTTTTT	CAISEMDRGELFF
NA	TRBV7-2	few	TRBJ2-3	TGTGCCAGCAGCTTAGTAAGAGGAGAGGAGGGTACGCAGTATTTT	CASSLVRGEEGTQYF
TRBD1	TRBV20-1	NA	TRBJ2-5	TGCAGTGCTAATCCGGGACAGGGCTTGGAGACCCAGTACTTC	CSANPGQGLETQYF
NA	TRBV29-1	many	TRBJ2-6	TGCAGCGCCCCGGACGGCTCTGGGGCCAACGTCCTGACTTTC	CSAPDGSGANVLTF
NA	TRBV12-3/TRBV12-4	NA	TRBJ1-3	TGTGCCAGCAGTTCCGGCAGACCCTCTGGAAACACCATATATTTT	CASSSGRPSGNTIYF
TRBD1	TRBV28	few	TRBJ2-7	TGTGCCAGCAGTTTTCCCGAGACAGGGAACGAGCAGTACTTC	CASSFPETGNEQYF
NA	TRBV6-5	many	TRBJ1-1	TGTGCCAGCAGTTACGGACGGTCAAGGTCTGAAGCTTTCTTT	CASSYGRSRSEAFF
NA	TRBV5-1	many	TRBJ1-6	TGCGCCAGCAGCTCAACGACAGCTTATAATTCACCCCTCCACTTT	CASSSTTAYNSPLHF
NA	TRBV12-3/TRBV12-4	many	TRBJ1-2	TGTGCCAGCAGTTTTTGGCGGATCTATGGCTACACCTTC	CASSFWRIYGYTF
NA	TRBV29-1	many	TRBJ1-2	TGCAGCGCCGCGGAAAGACAGTCCGCCTATGGCTACACCTTC	CSAAERQSAYGYTF
NA	TRBV12-3/TRBV12-4	few	TRBJ2-3	TGTGCCAGCAGCCCCCTGAGTAGCACAGATACGCAGTATTTT	CASSPLSSTDTQYF
NA	TRBV5-8	many	TRBJ2-3	TGTGCCAGCAGCTCTTCGACAGGCTTTAGCACAGATACGCAGTATTTT	CASSSSTGFSTDTQYF
TRBD1	TRBV28	many	TRBJ1-5	TGTGCCAGCAGTTTAACCGCCGGGACAGGGAGACGTAGCAATCAGCCCCAGCATTTT	CASSLTAGTGRRSNQPQHF
NA	TRBV6-6	few	TRBJ1-5	TGTGCCAGCAGTGCGCACGACAGGACCAATCAGCCCCAGCATTTT	CASSAHDRTNQPQHF
NA	TRBV7-8	many	TRBJ2-7	TGTGCCAGCAGCTTCACTAGCCCCAACGAGCAGTACTTC	CASSFTSPNEQYF
NA	TRBV5-1	many	TRBJ2-1	TGCGCCAGCAGCTTAGCCTTCAATGAGCAGTTCTTC	CASSLAFNEQFF
TRBD1	TRBV5-1	many	TRBJ2-5	TGCGCCAGCACCACAGGGGACCAAGAGACCCAGTACTTC	CASTTGDQETQYF
NA	TRBV6-5	many	TRBJ1-6	TGTGCCAGCAGTCGTATTGATTCACCCCTCCACTTT	CASSRIDSPLHF
TRBD2	TRBV6-6	many	TRBJ2-5	TGTGCCAGCAGTTACGGGGACTATCAAGAGACCCAGTACTTC	CASSYGDYQETQYF